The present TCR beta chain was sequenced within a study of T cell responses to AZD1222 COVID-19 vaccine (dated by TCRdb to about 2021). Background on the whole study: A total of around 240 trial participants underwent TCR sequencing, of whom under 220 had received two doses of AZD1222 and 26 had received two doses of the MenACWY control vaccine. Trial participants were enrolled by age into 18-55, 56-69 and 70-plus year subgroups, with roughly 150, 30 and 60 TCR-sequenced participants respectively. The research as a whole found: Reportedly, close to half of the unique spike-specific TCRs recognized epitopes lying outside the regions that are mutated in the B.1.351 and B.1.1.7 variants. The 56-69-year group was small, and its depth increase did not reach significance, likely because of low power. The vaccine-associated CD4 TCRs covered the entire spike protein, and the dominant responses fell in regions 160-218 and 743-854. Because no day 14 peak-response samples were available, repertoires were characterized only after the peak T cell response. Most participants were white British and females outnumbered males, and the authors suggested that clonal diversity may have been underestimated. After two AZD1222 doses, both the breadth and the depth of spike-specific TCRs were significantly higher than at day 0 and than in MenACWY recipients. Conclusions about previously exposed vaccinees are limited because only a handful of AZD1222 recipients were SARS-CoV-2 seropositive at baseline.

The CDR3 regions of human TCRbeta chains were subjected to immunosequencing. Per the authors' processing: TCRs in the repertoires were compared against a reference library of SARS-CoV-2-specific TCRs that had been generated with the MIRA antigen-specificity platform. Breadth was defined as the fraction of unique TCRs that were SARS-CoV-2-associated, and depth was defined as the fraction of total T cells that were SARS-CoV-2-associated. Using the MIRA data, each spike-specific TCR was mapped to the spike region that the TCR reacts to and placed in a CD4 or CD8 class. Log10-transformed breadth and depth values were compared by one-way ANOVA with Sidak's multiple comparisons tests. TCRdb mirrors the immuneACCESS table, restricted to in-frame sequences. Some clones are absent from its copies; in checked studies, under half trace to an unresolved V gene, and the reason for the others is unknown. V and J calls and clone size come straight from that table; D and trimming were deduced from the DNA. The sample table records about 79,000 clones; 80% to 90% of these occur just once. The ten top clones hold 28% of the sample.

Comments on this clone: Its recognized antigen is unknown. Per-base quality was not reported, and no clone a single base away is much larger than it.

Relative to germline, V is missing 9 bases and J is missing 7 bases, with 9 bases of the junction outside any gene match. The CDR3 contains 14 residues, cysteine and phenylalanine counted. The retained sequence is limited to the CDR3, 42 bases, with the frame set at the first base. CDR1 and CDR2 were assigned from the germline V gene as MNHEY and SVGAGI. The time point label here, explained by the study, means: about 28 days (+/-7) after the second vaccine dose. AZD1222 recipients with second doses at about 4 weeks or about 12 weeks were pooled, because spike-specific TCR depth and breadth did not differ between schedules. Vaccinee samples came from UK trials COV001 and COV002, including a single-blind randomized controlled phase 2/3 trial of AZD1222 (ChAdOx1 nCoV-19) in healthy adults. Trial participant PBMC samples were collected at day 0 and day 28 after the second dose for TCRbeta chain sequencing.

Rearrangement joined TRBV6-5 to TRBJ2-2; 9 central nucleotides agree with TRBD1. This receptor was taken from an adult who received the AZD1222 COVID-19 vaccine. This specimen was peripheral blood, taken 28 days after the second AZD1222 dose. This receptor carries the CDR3 CASRTGGAGGELFF. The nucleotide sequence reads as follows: TGTGCCAGTCGTACAGGGGGCGCGGGCGGGGAGCTGTTTTTT.